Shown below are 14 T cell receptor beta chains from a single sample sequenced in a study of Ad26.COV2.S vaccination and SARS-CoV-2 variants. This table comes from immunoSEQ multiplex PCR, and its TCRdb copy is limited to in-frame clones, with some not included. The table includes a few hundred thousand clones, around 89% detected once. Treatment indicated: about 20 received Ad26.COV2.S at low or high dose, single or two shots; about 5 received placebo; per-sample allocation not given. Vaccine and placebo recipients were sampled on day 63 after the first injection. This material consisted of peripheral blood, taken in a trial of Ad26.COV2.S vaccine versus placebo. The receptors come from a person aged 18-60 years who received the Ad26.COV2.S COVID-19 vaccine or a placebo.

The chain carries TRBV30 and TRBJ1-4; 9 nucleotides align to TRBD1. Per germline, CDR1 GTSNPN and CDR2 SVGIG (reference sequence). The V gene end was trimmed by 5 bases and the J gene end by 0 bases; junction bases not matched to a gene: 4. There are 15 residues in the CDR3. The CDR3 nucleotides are TGTGCCTGGGGACAGGGGCTTACAACTAATGAAAAACTGTTTTTT. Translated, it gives CAWGQGLTTNEKLFF.

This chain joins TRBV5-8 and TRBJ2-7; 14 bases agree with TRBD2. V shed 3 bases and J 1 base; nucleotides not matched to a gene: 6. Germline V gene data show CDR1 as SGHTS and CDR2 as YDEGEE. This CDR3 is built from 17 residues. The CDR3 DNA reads TGTGCCAGCAGCTCGGGACTAGCGGGAGAGTGGTCCTACGAGCAGTACTTC. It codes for CASSSGLAGEWSYEQYF.

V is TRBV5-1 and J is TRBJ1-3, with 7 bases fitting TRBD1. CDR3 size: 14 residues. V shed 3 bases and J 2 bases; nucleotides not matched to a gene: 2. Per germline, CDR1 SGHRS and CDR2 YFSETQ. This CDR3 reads CASSWDSTGNTIYF. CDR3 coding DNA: TGCGCCAGCAGCTGGGACAGCACTGGAAACACCATATATTTT.

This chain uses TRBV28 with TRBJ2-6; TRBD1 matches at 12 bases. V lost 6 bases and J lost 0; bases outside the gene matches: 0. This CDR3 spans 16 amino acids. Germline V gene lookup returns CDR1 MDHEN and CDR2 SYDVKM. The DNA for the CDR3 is TGTGCCAGCAGGGGACAGGGGGCCTCTGGGGCCAACGTCCTGACTTTC. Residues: CASRGQGASGANVLTF. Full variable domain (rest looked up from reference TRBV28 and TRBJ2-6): DVKVTQSSRYLVKRTGEKVFLECVQDMDHENMFWYRQDPGLGLRLIYFSYDVKMKEKGDIPEGYSVSREKKERFSLILESASTNQTSMYLCASRGQGASGANVLTFGAGSRLTVL.

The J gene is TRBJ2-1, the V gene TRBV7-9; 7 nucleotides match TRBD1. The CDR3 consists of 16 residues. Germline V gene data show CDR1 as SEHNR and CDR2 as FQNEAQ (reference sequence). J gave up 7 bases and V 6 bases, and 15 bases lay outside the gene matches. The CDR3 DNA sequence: TGTGCCAGCAGGTTTCCCGGGACAGAGAATGATAATGAGCAGTTCTTC. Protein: CASRFPGTENDNEQFF.

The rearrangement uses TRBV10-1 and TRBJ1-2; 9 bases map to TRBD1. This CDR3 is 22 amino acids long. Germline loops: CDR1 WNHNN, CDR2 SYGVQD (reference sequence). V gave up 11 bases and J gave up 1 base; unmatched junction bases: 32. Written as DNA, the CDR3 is TGCGCCGCCACCTTTTGGAGCCCCCGAATAATCACCGGGACAGGGAGTAACTATGGCTACACCTTC. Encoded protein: CAATFWSPRIITGTGSNYGYTF.

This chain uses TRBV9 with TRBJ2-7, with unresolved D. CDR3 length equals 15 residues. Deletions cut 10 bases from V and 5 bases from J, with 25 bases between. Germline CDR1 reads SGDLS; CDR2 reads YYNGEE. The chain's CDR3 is CAPPGRAPFLDEQYF. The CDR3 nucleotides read TGTGCCCCCCCCGGACGGGCGCCTTTCCTCGACGAGCAGTACTTC.

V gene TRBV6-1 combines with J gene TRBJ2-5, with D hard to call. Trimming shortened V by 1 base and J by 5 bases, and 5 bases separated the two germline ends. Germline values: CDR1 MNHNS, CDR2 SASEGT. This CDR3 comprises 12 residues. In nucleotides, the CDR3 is TGTGCCAGCAGTGAAGTTGGGGAGACCCAGTACTTC. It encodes CASSEVGETQYF.

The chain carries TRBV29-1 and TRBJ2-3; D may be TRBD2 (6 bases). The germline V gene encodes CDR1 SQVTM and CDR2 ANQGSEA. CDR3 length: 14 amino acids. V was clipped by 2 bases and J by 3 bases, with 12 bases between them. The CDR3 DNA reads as TGCAGCGTTGAAAGGTTGGGGGGAACAGATACGCAGTATTTT. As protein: CSVERLGGTDTQYF.

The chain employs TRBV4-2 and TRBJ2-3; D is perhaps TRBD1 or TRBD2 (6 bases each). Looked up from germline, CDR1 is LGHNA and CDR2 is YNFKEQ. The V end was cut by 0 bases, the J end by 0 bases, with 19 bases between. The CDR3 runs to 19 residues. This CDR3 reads CASSQEPGGLGSSTDTQYF. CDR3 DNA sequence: TGTGCCAGCAGCCAAGAACCCGGGGGCCTCGGATCTAGCACAGATACGCAGTATTTT.

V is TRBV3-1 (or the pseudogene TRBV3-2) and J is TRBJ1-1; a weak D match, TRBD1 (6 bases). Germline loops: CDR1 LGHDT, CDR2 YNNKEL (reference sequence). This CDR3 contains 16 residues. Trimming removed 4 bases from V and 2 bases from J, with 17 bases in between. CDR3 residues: CASSLRGRQYNTEAFF. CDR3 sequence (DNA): TGTGCCAGCAGCCTCCGGGGGCGGCAATATAACACTGAAGCTTTCTTT.

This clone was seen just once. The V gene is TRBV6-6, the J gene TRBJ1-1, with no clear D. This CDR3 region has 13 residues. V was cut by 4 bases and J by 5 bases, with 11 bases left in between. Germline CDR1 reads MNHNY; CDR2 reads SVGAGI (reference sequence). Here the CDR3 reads CASSSAQGTEAFF. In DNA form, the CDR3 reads TGTGCCAGCAGTTCCGCTCAAGGGACTGAAGCTTTCTTT.

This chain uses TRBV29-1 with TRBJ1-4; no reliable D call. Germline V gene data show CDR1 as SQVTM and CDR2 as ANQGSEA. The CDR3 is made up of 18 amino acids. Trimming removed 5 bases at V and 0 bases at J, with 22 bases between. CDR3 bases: TGCAGCGTTTTAGTTTTAGCGAGCGACCCCGCAACTAATGAAAAACTGTTTTTT. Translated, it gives CSVLVLASDPATNEKLFF.

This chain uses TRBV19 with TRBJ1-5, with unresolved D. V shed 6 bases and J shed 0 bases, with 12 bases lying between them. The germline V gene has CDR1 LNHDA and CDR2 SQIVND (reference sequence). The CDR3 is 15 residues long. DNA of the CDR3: TGTGCCAGTAGAACCTCTAAAAATAGCAATCAGCCCCAGCATTTT. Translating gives CASRTSKNSNQPQHF.